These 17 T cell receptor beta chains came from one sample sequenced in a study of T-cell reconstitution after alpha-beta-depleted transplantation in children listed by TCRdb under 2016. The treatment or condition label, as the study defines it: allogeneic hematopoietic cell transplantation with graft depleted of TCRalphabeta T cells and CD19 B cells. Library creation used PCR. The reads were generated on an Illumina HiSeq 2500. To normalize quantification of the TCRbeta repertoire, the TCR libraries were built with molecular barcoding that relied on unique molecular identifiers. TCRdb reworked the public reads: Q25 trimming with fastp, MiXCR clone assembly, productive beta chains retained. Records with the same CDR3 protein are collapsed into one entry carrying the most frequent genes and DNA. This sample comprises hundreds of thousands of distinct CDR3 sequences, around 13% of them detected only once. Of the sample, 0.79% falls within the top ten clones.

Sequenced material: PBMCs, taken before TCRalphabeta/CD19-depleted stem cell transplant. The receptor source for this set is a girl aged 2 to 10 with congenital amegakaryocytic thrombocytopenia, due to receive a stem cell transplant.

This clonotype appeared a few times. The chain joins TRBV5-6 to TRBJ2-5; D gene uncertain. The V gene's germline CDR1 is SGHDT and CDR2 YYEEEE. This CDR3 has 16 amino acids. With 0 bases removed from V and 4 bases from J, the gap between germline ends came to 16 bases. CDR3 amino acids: CASSLGGRVGVETQYF. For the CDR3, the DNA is TGTGCCAGCAGCTTGGGGGGTAGGGTAGGAGTAGAGACCCAGTACTTC.

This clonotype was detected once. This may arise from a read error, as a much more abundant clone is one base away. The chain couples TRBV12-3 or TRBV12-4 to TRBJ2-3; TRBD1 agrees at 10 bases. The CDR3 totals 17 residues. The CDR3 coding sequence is TGTGCCGGCAGCCTTGAACCGGGACAGGGGAGCACAGATACGCAGTATTTT. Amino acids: CAGSLEPGQGSTDTQYF.

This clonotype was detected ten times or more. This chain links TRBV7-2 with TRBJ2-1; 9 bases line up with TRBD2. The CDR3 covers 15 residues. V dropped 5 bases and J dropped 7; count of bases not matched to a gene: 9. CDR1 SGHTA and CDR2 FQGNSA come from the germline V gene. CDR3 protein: CASSIAGGPGNEQFF. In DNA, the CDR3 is TGTGCCAGCAGCATCGCGGGAGGGCCGGGGAATGAGCAGTTCTTC.

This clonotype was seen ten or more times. CDR3 nucleotides: TGCGCCAGCAGCTCTGGACTAGCGGAAACAGATACGCAGTATTTT. Its protein is CASSSGLAETDTQYF. This rearrangement joins TRBV5-1 to TRBJ2-3, with TRBD2 matching 10 bases. V gave up 3 bases and J gave up 3 bases; unmatched junction bases: 4. The CDR3 loop spans 15 amino acids. The germline V gene encodes CDR1 SGHRS and CDR2 YFSETQ. Together with reference TRBV5-1 and TRBJ2-3, the CDR3 gives the full variable domain: KAGVTQTPRYLIKTRGQQVTLSCSPISGHRSVSWYQQTPGQGLQFLFEYFSETQRNKGNFPGRFSGRQFSNSRSEMNVSTLELGDSALYLCASSSGLAETDTQYFGPGTRLTVL.

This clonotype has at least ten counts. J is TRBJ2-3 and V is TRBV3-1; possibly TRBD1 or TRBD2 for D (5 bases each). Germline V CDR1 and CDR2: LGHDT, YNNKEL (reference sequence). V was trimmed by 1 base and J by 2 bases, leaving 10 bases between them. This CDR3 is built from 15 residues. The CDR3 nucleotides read TGTGCCAGCAGCCAAGGAGGGACGACCACAGATACGCAGTATTTT. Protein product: CASSQGGTTTDTQYF.

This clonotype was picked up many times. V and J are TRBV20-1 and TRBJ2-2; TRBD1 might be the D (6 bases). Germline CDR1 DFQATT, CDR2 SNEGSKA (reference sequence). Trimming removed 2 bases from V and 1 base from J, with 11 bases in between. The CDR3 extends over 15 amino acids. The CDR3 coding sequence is TGCAGTGCTAGAAACCCGGACAGGAACACCGGGGAGCTGTTTTTT. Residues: CSARNPDRNTGELFF.

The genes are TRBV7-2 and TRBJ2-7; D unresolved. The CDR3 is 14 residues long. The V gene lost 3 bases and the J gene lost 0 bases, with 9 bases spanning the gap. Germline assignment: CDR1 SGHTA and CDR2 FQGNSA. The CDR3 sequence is CASSFAANSYEQYF. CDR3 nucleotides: TGTGCCAGCAGCTTTGCGGCTAACTCCTACGAGCAGTACTTC.

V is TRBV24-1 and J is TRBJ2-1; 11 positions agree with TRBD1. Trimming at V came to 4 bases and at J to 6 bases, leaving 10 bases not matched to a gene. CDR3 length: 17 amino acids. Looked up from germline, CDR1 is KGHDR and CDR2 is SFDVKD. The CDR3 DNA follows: TGTGCCACCAGTGACTCAGCCGGGACAGGGGGGAGCAATGAGCAGTTCTTC. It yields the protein CATSDSAGTGGSNEQFF.

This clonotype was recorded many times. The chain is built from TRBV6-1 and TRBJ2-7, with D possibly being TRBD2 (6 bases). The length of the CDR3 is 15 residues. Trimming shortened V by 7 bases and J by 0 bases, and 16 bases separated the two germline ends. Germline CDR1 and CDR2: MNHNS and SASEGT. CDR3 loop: CASKFSGKSSYEQYF. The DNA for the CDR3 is TGTGCCAGCAAATTTAGCGGTAAGAGCTCCTACGAGCAGTACTTC.

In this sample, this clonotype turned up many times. The CDR3 DNA follows: TGCAGCGTTGAAGGAGGCACACGGGGCTACGAGCAGTACTTC. This translates into CSVEGGTRGYEQYF. This rearrangement joins TRBV29-1 to TRBJ2-7; D may be TRBD2 (5 bases). Trimming cost V 1 base and J 3 bases, with 13 bases left between them. Germline-derived CDR1 and CDR2 are SQVTM and ANQGSEA. CDR3 length equals 14 residues.

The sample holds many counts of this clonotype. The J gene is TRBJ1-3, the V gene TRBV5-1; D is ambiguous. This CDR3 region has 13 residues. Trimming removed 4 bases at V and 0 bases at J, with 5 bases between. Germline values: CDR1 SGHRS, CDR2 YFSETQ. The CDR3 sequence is CASSGDSGNTIYF. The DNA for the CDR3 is TGCGCCAGCAGCGGCGACTCTGGAAACACCATATATTTT. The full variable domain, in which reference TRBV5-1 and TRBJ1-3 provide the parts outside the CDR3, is KAGVTQTPRYLIKTRGQQVTLSCSPISGHRSVSWYQQTPGQGLQFLFEYFSETQRNKGNFPGRFSGRQFSNSRSEMNVSTLELGDSALYLCASSGDSGNTIYFGEGSWLTVV.

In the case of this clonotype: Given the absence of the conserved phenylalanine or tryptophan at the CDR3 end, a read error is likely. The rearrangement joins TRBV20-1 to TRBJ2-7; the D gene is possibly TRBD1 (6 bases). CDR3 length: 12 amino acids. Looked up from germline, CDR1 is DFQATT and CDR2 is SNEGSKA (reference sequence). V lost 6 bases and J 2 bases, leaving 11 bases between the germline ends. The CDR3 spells CSAKGDPYEQYL. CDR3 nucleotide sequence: TGCAGTGCGAAGGGGGATCCCTACGAGCAGTACCTC.

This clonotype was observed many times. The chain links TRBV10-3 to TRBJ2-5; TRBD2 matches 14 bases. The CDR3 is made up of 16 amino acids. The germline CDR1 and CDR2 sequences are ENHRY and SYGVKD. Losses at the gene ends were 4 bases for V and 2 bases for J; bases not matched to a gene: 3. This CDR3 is CAISGGTSGGQETQYF. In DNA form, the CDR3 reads TGTGCCATCAGTGGAGGGACTAGCGGGGGACAAGAGACCCAGTACTTC.

CDR3 sequence reads: CSAPLPSGGNYEQYF. CDR3 DNA: TGCAGTGCTCCCCTCCCTAGCGGGGGAAACTACGAGCAGTACTTC. V usage is TRBV20-1 and J usage is TRBJ2-7; 10 positions match TRBD2. CDR3 length equals 15 residues. The junction had 10 bases not matched to a gene; V was cut back by 5 bases and J by 3 bases. CDR1 DFQATT and CDR2 SNEGSKA come from the germline V gene (reference sequence).

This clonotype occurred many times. CDR3 DNA: TGTGCCATCAGCTCCTCCGGGAGCTCCTACAATGAGCAGTTCTTC. As protein: CAISSSGSSYNEQFF. This chain links TRBV10-3 with TRBJ2-1; perhaps TRBD2 as D (6 bases). The CDR3 is made up of 15 amino acids. Germline assignment: CDR1 ENHRY and CDR2 SYGVKD. V was clipped by 6 bases and J by 0 bases, with 12 bases between them.

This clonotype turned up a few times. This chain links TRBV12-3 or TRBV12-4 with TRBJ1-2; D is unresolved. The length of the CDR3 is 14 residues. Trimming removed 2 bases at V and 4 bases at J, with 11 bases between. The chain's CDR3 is CASSLFPAGYGYTF. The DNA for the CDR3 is TGTGCCAGCAGTTTATTTCCGGCAGGCTATGGCTACACCTTC.

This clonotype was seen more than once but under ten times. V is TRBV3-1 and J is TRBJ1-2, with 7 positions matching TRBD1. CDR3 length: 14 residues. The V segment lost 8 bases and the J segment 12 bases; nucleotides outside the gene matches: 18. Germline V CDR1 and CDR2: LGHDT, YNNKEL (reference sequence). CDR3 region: CASSGTGTAFTHTF. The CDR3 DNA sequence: TGTGCCAGCTCCGGGACCGGGACAGCGTTTACCCACACCTTC.